This T cell receptor (beta chain) was sequenced in a study of OX40 agonist ivuxolimab in advanced cancers. Germline lookup yields CDR1 MDHEN and CDR2 SYDVKM. Trimming at V came to 5 bases and at J to 7 bases, leaving 11 bases not matched to a gene. The CDR3 loop spans 16 amino acids. Sequencing was performed with immunoSEQ multiplex PCR; in TCRdb, only in-frame clones are kept and a portion is missing. The sample lists about 100,000 clones; around nine tenths were seen once. The cohort excluded patients with autoimmune disease history or systemic immunosuppression. The chain couples TRBV28 to TRBJ1-5, with 10 bases matching TRBD1. The source material was CD4+ or CD8+ T cells sorted from blood, sampled in a trial of the OX40 agonist ivuxolimab. The TCR was taken from an adult with an advanced solid tumor such as melanoma, head and neck, liver or kidney cancer. In DNA, the CDR3 is TGTGCCAGCAGTGCCCCGGGACAGGGGAAAGAACAGCCCCAGCATTTT. Its translation is CASSAPGQGKEQPQHF.